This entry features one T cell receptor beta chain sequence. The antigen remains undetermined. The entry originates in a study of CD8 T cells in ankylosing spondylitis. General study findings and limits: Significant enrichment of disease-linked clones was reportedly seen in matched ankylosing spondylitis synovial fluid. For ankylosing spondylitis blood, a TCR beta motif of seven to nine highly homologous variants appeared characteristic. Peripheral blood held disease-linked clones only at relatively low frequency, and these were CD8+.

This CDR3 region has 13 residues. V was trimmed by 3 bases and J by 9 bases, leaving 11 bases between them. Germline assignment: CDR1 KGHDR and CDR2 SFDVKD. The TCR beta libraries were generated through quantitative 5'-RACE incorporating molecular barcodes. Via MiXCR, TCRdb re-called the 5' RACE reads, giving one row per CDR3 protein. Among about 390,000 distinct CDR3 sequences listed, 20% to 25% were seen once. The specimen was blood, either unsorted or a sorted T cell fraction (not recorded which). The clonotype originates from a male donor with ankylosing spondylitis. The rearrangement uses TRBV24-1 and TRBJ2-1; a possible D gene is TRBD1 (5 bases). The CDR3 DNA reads TGTGCCACCAGTGATCCACCAGGGATTGAGCAGTTCTTC. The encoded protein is CATSDPPGIEQFF.